The clone carrying this T cell receptor beta chain appeared once. V gave up 5 bases and J gave up 5 bases, with 21 bases separating them. CDR1 and CDR2 from the germline V gene are WSHSY and SAAADI. The CDR3 is made up of 16 amino acids. The data were obtained in a study of CD8 T cells in ankylosing spondylitis. Preparation of TCR beta libraries was done by quantitative 5'-RACE with molecular barcodes. A single record per CDR3 protein comes from TCRdb applying MiXCR to the 5' RACE reads. Seen here are around 150,000 distinct CDR3 sequences, under 45% observed once, and the top ten hold over 12%. The sequence was collected from a male donor with ankylosing spondylitis. This chain uses TRBV10-2 with TRBJ1-1, with TRBD1 as a possible D gene (6 bases). The sequencing input was synovial fluid, either unsorted or a sorted T cell fraction (not recorded which). For the CDR3, the DNA is TGCGCCAGCAGTCCCGGAGAGGGGGAATGGGAGACTGAAGCTTTCTTT. Translation: CASSPGEGEWETEAFF.